These 8 T cell receptor beta chains were sequenced from one sample in a study of technical replicates of blood from several donors. The data were produced by immunoSEQ multiplex PCR, yet TCRdb's version contains in-frame clones alone and is incomplete. Of about 74,000 clones in the sample, approximately 95% were seen once. The source material was T cells isolated from PBMCs. The receptors come from a human donor in good health.

This clone has a single count. J is TRBJ2-5 and V is TRBV28; D unresolved. Trimming removed 3 bases from V and 6 bases from J, with 11 bases in between. Looked up from germline, CDR1 is MDHEN and CDR2 is SYDVKM. The CDR3 consists of 13 residues. The CDR3 here is CASSFRFDQTQYF. In DNA, the CDR3 is TGTGCCAGCAGTTTCAGGTTCGATCAGACCCAGTACTTC.

This chain joins TRBV29-1 and TRBJ2-1; perhaps TRBD2 as D (7 bases). CDR1 is SQVTM and CDR2 is ANQGSEA in the germline V gene. V was clipped by 1 base and J by 6 bases, with 22 bases between them. This CDR3 comprises 17 residues. Here the CDR3 reads CSVEGQTTWGGPNEQFF. The CDR3 DNA follows: TGCAGCGTTGAAGGACAGACCACGTGGGGGGGGCCCAATGAGCAGTTCTTC.

V gene TRBV7-8 combines with J gene TRBJ2-1, with 12 bases lining up with TRBD2. Losses at the gene ends were 5 bases for V and 5 bases for J; bases not matched to a gene: 4. CDR1 SGHVS and CDR2 FQNEAQ come from the germline V gene. The CDR3 runs 15 residues. CDR3 in amino acids: CASSRLAGVHNEQFF. For the CDR3, the DNA is TGTGCCAGCAGCCGACTAGCGGGAGTCCACAATGAGCAGTTCTTC.

The V and J genes are TRBV19 and TRBJ1-3; D might be TRBD1 (5 bases). Germline values: CDR1 LNHDA, CDR2 SQIVND (reference sequence). V gave up 0 bases and J gave up 0 bases, with 12 bases separating them. The CDR3 runs to 17 residues. The CDR3 DNA is TGTGCCAGTAGTATAGAGACAGCTTCGTCCTCTGGAAACACCATATATTTT. Amino acid sequence: CASSIETASSSGNTIYF. The variable domain in full, completed from reference TRBV19 and TRBJ1-3, reads DGGITQSPKYLFRKEGQNVTLSCEQNLNHDAMYWYRQDPGQGLRLIYYSQIVNDFQKGDIAEGYSVSREKKESFPLTVTSAQKNPTAFYLCASSIETASSSGNTIYFGEGSWLTVV.

The chain couples TRBV7-6 to TRBJ2-7; 10 bases are a match to TRBD1. Germline V gene sequence: CDR1 SGHVS, CDR2 FNYEAQ. The CDR3 is 13 amino acids. Trimming took 3 bases from V and 5 from J; bases not matched to a gene: 1. The CDR3 DNA follows: TGTGCCAGCAGCTTTGACAGGGGGCACGAGCAGTACTTC. This codes for CASSFDRGHEQYF.

This chain links TRBV29-1 with TRBJ1-3, with unresolved D. V was pared by 4 bases and J by 4 bases, with 11 bases between. Germline CDR1 reads SQVTM; CDR2 reads ANQGSEA. The CDR3 spans 13 residues. The CDR3 DNA is TGCAGCGTTGCGGGCCCGGGAGGAAACACCATATATTTT. It encodes CSVAGPGGNTIYF. Based on the CDR3 plus reference TRBV29-1 and TRBJ1-3, the full variable domain is SAVISQKPSRDICQRGTSLTIQCQVDSQVTMMFWYRQQPGQSLTLIATANQGSEATYESGFVIDKFPISRPNLTFSTLTVSNMSPEDSSIYLCSVAGPGGNTIYFGEGSWLTVV.

The chain combines TRBV7-9 with TRBJ2-7; D unclear. CDR3 length: 11 residues. V shed 5 bases and J shed 6 bases, with 8 bases lying between them. Germline CDR1 is SEHNR and CDR2 is FQNEAQ (reference sequence). Written as DNA, the CDR3 is TGTGCCAGCAGCAAGTCGGGCGAGCAGTACTTC. Encoded protein: CASSKSGEQYF.

This chain connects TRBV27 to TRBJ1-2; possible D gene TRBD1, 5 bases. Per germline, CDR1 MNHEY and CDR2 SMNVEV (reference sequence). The ends were cut back, 4 bases at V and 4 bases at J, with 19 bases in the middle. The CDR3 spans 16 residues. Written as DNA, the CDR3 is TGTGCCAGCAGTTCGCGGGGGGGGAGCCTTATCTATGGCTACACCTTC. Protein product: CASSSRGGSLIYGYTF.